The present entry profiles one TCR beta chain with its context. Sorted CD4+ subsets: naive, central memory, regulatory, stem cell-like memory (CD45RO/CCR7/CD25/CD127/CD95/CD27 panel). Isolated RNA was reverse transcribed in full, so expressed TCRB transcripts were sequenced. Sequencing was performed with immunoSEQ multiplex PCR; in TCRdb, only in-frame clones are kept and a portion is missing. The table shows 80,000 to 90,000 clones, with around a third occurring only once. This entry belongs to a study of beta chain features in type 1 diabetes. This CDR3 has 14 amino acids. Germline-derived CDR1 and CDR2 are SGHTA and FQGNSA. V shed 6 bases and J 2 bases; nucleotides not matched to a gene: 5.

The gene calls are TRBV7-2 and TRBJ2-5; 8 nucleotides align to TRBD1. The specimen was stem cell memory CD4+ T cells from blood. The sequence came from a young woman in good health. The CDR3, as DNA: TGTGCCAGCAGGATAGGACAGGGACAAGAGACCCAGTACTTC. It codes for CASRIGQGQETQYF.